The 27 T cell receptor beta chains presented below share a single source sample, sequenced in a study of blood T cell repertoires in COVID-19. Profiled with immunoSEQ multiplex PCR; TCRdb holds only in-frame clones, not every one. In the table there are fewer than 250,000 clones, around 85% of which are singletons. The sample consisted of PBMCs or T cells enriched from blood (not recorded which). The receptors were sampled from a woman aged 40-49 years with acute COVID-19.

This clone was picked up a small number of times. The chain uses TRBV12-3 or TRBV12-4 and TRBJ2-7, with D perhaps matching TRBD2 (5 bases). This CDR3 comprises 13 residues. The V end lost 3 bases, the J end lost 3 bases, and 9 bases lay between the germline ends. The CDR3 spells CASSLVLGYEQYF. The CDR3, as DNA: TGTGCCAGCAGTTTGGTACTAGGCTACGAGCAGTACTTC.

CDR3 in amino acids: CAISEHQMNTEAFF. In DNA, the CDR3 is TGTGCCATCAGTGAGCATCAGATGAACACTGAAGCTTTCTTT. The chain links TRBV10-3 to TRBJ1-1; D unresolved. The ends were cut back, 2 bases at V and 0 bases at J, with 7 bases in the middle. The CDR3 consists of 14 residues. Germline V gene sequence: CDR1 ENHRY, CDR2 SYGVKD.

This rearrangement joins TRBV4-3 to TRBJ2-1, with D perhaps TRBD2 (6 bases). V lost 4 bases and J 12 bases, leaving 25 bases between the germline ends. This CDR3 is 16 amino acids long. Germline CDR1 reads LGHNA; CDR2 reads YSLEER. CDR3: CASSRGETKTRLLQFF. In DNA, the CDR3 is TGCGCCAGCAGCCGCGGCGAGACTAAGACTAGATTGCTGCAGTTCTTC.

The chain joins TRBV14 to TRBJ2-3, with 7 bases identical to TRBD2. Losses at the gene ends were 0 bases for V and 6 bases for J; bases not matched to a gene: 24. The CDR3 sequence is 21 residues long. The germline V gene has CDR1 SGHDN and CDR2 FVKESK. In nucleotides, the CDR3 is TGTGCCAGCAGCCAAGAGCCCTCAAGATACGAGACTAGCTATTCCCGGGATACGCAGTATTTT. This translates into CASSQEPSRYETSYSRDTQYF.

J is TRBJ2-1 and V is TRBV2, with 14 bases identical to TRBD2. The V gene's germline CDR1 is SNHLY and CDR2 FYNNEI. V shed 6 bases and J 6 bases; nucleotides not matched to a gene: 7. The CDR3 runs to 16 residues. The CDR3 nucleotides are TGTGCCAGCAGACGCCGGACTAGCGGGAGGAGCAATGAGCAGTTCTTC. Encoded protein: CASRRRTSGRSNEQFF.

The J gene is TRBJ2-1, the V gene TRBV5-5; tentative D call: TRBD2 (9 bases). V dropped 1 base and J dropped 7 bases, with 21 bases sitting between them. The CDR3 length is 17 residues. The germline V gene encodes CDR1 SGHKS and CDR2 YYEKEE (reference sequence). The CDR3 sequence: CASSLPFASGDRNEQFF. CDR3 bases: TGTGCCAGCAGCTTGCCTTTCGCTAGCGGGGACAGGAATGAGCAGTTCTTC. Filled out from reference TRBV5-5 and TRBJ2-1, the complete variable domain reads DAGVTQSPTHLIKTRGQQVTLRCSPISGHKSVSWYQQVLGQGPQFIFQYYEKEERGRGNFPDRFSARQFPNYSSELNVNALLLGDSALYLCASSLPFASGDRNEQFFGPGTRLTVL.

CDR3 loop: CASSVGVTGRISNTEAFF. The CDR3 DNA sequence: TGTGCCAGCAGCGTAGGGGTAACGGGAAGAATCTCGAACACTGAAGCTTTCTTT. This chain joins TRBV9 and TRBJ1-1; D call uncertain. The V and J ends lost 0 bases and 1 base respectively, with 19 bases between them. The CDR3 spans 18 residues. Germline V gives CDR1 SGDLS, CDR2 YYNGEE.

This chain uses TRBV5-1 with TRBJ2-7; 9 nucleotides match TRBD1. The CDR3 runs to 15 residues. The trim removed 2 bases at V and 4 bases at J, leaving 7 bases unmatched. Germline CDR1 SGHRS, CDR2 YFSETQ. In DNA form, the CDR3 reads TGCGCCAGCAGCTTCTCCGGGACAGGGTGTTACGAGCAGTACTTC. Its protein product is CASSFSGTGCYEQYF. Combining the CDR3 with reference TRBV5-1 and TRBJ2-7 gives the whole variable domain KAGVTQTPRYLIKTRGQQVTLSCSPISGHRSVSWYQQTPGQGLQFLFEYFSETQRNKGNFPGRFSGRQFSNSRSEMNVSTLELGDSALYLCASSFSGTGCYEQYFGPGTRLTVT.

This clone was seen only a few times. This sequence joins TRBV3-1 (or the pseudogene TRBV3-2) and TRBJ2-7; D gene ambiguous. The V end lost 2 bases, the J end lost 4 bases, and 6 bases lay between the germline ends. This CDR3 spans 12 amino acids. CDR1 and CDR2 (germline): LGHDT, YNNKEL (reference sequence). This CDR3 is CASSQFRYEQYF. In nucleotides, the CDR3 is TGTGCCAGCAGCCAATTTCGTTACGAGCAGTACTTC.

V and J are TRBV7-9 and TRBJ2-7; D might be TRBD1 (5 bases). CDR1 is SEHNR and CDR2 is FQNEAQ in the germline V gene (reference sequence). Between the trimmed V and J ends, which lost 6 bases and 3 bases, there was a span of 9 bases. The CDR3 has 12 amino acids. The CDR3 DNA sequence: TGTGCCAGCAGTGACAGAAACTACGAGCAGTACTTC. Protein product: CASSDRNYEQYF.

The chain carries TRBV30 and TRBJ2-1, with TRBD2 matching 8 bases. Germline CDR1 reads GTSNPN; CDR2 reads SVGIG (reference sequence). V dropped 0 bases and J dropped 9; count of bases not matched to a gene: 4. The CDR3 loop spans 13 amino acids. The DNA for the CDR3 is TGTGCCTGGAGTGTACTGGCGGGAGGTGAGCAGTTCTTC. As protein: CAWSVLAGGEQFF. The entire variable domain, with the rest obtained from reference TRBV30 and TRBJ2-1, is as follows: SQTIHQWPATLVQPVGSPLSLECTVEGTSNPNLYWYRQAAGRGLQLLFYSVGIGQISSEVPQNLSASRPQDRQFILSSKKLLLSDSGFYLCAWSVLAGGEQFFGPGTRLTVL.

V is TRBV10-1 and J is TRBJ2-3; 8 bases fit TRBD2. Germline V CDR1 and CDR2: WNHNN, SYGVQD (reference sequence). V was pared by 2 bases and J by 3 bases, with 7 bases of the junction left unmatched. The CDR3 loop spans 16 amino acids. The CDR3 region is CASSEGASGRTDTQYF. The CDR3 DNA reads TGCGCCAGCAGTGAGGGAGCTAGCGGGCGTACAGATACGCAGTATTTT.

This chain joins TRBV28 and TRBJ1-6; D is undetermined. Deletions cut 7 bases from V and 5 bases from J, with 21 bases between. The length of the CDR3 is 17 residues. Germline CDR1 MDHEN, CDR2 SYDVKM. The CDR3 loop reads CASTPPRSPIDNSPLHF. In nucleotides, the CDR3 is TGTGCCAGCACCCCCCCTAGGAGCCCGATAGATAATTCACCCCTCCACTTT.

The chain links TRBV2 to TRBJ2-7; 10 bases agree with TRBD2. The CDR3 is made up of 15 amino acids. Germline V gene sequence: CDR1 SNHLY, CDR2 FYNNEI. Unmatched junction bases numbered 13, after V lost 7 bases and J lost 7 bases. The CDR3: CASNREGSGRFEQYF. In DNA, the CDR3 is TGTGCCAGCAACCGGGAAGGTAGCGGGAGGTTTGAGCAGTACTTC.

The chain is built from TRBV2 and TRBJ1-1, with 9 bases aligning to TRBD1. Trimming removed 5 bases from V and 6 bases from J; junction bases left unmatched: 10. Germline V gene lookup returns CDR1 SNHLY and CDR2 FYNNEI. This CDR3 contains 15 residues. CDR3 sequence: CASSFVGDRASEAFF. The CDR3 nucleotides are TGTGCCAGCAGTTTTGTAGGGGACAGGGCTTCTGAAGCTTTCTTT. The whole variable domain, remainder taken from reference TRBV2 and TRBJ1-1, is EPEVTQTPSHQVTQMGQEVILRCVPISNHLYFYWYRQILGQKVEFLVSFYNNEISEKSEIFDDQFSVERPDGSNFTLKIRSTKLEDSAMYFCASSFVGDRASEAFFGQGTRLTVV.

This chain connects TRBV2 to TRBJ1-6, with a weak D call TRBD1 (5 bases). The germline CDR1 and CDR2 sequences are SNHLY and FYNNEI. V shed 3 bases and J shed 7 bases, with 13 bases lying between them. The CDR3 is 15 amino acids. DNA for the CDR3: TGTGCCAGCAGTGAGCGCCCAGGGCGAAATTCACCCCTCCACTTT. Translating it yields CASSERPGRNSPLHF.

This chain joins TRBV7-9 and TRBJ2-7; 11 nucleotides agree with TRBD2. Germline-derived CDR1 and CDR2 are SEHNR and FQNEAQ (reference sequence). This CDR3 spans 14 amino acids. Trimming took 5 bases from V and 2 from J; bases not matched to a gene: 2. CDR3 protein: CASSTTSGTYEQYF. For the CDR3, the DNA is TGTGCCAGCAGCACGACTAGCGGGACCTACGAGCAGTACTTC.

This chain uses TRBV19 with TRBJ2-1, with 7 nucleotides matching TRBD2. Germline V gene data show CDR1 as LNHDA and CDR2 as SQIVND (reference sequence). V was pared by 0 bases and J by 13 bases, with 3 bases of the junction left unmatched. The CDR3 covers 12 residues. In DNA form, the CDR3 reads TGTGCCAGTAGTATAGAGGGGGGGATACAGTTCTTC. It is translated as CASSIEGGIQFF.

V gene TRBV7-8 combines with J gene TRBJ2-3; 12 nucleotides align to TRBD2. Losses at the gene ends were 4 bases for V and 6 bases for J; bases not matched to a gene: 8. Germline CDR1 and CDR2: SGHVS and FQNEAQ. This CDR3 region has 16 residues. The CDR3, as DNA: TGTGCCAGCAGCTCCAGACTAGCGGGAGAGGAGGATACGCAGTATTTT. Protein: CASSSRLAGEEDTQYF.

Here the CDR3 reads CASSLSSGTTYEQYF. DNA of the CDR3: TGTGCCAGCAGCCTATCTAGCGGGACTACCTACGAGCAGTACTTC. The chain has TRBV5-4 and TRBJ2-7; 9 bases fit TRBD2. CDR3 length equals 15 residues. CDR1 is SGHNT, CDR2 YYREEE, per germline (reference sequence). V dropped 4 bases and J dropped 2; count of bases not matched to a gene: 7. Combining the CDR3 with reference TRBV5-4 and TRBJ2-7 gives the whole variable domain ETGVTQSPTHLIKTRGQQVTLRCSSQSGHNTVSWYQQALGQGPQFIFQYYREEENGRGNFPPRFSGLQFPNYSSELNVNALELDDSALYLCASSLSSGTTYEQYFGPGTRLTVT.

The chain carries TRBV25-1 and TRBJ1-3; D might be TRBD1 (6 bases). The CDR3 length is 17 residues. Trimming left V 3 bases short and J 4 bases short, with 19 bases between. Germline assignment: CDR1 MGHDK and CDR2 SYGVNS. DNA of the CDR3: TGTGCCAGCAGTGAGACGACAGGTTTCGAAGAGGGAAACACCATATATTTT. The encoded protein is CASSETTGFEEGNTIYF.

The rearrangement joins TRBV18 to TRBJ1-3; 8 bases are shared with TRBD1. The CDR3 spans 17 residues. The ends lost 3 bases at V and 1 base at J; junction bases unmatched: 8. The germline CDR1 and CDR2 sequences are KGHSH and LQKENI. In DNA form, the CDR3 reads TGTGCCAGCTCACCGGTCGGGACAGGACTATCTGGAAACACCATATATTTT. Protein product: CASSPVGTGLSGNTIYF.

CDR3 sequence: CASSDPWRLNQPQHF. The CDR3 coding sequence is TGTGCCAGCAGCGACCCCTGGCGGTTAAATCAGCCCCAGCATTTT. V gene TRBV6-5 combines with J gene TRBJ1-5; D is ambiguous. Trimming took off 6 bases at V and 4 bases at J, with 16 bases between the two ends. This CDR3 contains 15 residues. Germline V lookup: CDR1 MNHEY, CDR2 SVGAGI.

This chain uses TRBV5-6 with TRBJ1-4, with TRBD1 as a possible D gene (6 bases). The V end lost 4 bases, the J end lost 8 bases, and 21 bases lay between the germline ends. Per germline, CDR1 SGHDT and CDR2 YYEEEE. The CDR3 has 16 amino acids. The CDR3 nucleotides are TGTGCCAGCAGCCGGCGGGGGGGCGCGACGGAAGAAAAACTGTTTTTT. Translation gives CASSRRGGATEEKLFF.

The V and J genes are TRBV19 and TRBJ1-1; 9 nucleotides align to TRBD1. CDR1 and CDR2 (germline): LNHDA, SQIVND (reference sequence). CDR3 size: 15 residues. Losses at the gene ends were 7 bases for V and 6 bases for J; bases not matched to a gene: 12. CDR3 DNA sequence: TGTGCCAGTACCCTAGGGGGACAGGGTTGGGCTGAAGCTTTCTTT. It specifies CASTLGGQGWAEAFF.

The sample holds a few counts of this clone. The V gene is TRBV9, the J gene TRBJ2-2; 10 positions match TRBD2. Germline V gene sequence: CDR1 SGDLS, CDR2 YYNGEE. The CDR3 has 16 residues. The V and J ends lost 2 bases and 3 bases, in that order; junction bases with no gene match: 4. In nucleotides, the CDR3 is TGTGCCAGCAGCGTGGGACTAGCGCGATACACCGGGGAGCTGTTTTTT. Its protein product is CASSVGLARYTGELFF.

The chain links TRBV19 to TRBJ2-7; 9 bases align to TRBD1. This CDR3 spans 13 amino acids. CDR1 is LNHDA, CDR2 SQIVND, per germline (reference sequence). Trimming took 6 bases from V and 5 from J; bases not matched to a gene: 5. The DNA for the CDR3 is TGTGCCAGTAGCCGGGACAGGGTGAACGAGCAGTACTTC. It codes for CASSRDRVNEQYF. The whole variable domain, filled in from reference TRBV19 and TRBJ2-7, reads DGGITQSPKYLFRKEGQNVTLSCEQNLNHDAMYWYRQDPGQGLRLIYYSQIVNDFQKGDIAEGYSVSREKKESFPLTVTSAQKNPTAFYLCASSRDRVNEQYFGPGTRLTVT.